The source of this TCR beta chain is a study of cytomegalovirus exposure and HLA in healthy donors. In the case of this clone: As yet, its antigen is unknown.

Study results and limitations: Later genetic work tied a missense DCLRE1C variant to beta-chain V and J trimming.

PCR employed 60 Vbeta and 13 Jbeta primers. Generated by immunoSEQ multiplex PCR, the TCRdb table keeps only in-frame clones and is missing some. The sample consists of hundreds of thousands of clones, around 80% of them appearing once. This CDR3 spans 13 amino acids. Germline V gene sequence: CDR1 LNHDA, CDR2 SQIVND (reference sequence). V dropped 4 bases and J dropped 4; count of bases not matched to a gene: 2. The specimen was PBMCs. V is TRBV19 and J is TRBJ1-2; TRBD1 matches at 8 bases. The TCR comes from a boy between 2 and 10 years old in good health and CMV-seronegative. The CDR3 sequence: CASSRQGTYGYTF. DNA for the CDR3: TGTGCCAGTAGTAGACAGGGGACCTATGGCTACACCTTC.